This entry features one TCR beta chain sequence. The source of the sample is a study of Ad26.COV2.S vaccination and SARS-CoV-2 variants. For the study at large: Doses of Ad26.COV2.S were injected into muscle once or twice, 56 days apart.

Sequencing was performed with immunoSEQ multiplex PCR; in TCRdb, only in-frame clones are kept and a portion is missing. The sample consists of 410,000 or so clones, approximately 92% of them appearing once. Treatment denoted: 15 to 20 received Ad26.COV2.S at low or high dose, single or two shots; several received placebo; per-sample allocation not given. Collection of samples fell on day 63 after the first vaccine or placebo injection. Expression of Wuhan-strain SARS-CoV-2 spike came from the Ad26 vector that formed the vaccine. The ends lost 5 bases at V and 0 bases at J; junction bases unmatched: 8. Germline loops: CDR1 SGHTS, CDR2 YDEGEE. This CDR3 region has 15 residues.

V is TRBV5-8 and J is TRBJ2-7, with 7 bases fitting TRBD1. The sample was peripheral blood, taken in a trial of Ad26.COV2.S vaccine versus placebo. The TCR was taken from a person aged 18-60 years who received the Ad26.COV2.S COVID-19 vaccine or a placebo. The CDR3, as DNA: TGTGCCAGCAGAATATGGGGACAGTCCTCCTACGAGCAGTACTTC. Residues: CASRIWGQSSYEQYF.